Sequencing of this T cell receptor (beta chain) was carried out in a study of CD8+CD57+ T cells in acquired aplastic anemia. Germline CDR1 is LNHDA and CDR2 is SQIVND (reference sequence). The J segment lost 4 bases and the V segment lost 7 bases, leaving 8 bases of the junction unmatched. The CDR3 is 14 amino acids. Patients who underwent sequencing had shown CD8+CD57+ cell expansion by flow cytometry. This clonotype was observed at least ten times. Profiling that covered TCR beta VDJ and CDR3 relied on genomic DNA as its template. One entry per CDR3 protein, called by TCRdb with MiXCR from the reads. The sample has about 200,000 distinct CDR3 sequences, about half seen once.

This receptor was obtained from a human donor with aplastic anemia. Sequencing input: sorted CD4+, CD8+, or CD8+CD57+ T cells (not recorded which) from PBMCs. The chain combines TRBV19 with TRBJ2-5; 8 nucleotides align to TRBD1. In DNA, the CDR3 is TGTGCCAGTACCAACCATGGACAGGGAGAGACCCAGTACTTC. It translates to CASTNHGQGETQYF.